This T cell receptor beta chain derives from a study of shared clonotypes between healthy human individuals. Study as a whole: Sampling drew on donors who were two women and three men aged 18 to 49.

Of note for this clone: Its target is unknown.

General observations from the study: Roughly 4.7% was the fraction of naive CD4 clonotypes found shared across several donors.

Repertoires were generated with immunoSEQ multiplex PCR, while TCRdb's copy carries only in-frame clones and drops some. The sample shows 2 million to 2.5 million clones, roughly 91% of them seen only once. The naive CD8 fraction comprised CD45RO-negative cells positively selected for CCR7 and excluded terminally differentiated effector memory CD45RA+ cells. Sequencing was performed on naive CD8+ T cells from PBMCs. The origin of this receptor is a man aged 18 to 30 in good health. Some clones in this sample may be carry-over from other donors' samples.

CDR3 residues: CASSDRASYEQYF. The CDR3 bases are TGTGCCAGCAGCGACAGGGCGTCCTACGAGCAGTACTTC. This chain links TRBV28 with TRBJ2-7; the match to TRBD1 covers 7 bases. Germline CDR1 reads MDHEN; CDR2 reads SYDVKM. Losses at the gene ends were 6 bases for V and 1 base for J; bases not matched to a gene: 3. The CDR3 contains 13 residues.